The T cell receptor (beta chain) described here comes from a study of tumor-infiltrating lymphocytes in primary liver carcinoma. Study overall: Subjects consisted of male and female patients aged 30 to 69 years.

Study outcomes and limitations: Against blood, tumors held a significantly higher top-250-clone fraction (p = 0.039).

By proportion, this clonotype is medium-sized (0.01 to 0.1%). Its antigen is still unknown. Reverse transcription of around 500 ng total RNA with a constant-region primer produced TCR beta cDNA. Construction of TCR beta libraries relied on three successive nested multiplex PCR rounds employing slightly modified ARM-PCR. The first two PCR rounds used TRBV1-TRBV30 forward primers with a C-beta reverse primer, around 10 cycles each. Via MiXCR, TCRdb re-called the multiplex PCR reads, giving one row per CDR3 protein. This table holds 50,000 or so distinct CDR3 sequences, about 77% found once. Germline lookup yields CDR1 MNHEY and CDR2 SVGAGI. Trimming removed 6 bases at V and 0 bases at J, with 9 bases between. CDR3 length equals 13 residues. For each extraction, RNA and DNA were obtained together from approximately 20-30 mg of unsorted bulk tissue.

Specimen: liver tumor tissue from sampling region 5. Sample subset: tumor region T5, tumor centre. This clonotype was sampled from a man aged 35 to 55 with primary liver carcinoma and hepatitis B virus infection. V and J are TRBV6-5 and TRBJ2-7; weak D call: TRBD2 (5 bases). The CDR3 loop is CASRPGLSYEQYF. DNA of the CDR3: TGTGCCAGCAGGCCCGGACTCTCCTACGAGCAGTACTTC.